This T cell receptor beta chain was captured in a study of control samples from healthy donors and cancer patients. J lost 4 bases, V lost 8 bases, and 4 bases had no gene match. The CDR3 sequence is 13 residues long. Profiled with immunoSEQ multiplex PCR; TCRdb holds only in-frame clones, not every one. Of almost 90,000 clones in the sample, approximately 81% are singletons; the top ten hold more than 2%. The chain recombines TRBV12-3 or TRBV12-4 with TRBJ1-5, with 8 bases identical to TRBD1. Sequenced input: blood. The receptor's source is a woman between 40 and 50 years old in good health. This CDR3 is CASGYRGNQPQHF. CDR3 sequence (DNA): TGTGCCAGCGGATACAGGGGGAATCAGCCCCAGCATTTT.